Listed below are T cell receptor beta chains from one sample, sequenced in a study of identical twins. One entry per CDR3 protein, called by TCRdb with MiXCR from the 5' RACE reads. The data show under 900,000 distinct CDR3 sequences, with roughly 12% seen just once and about 1.5% held by the top ten. The same sample was also used in a study of yellow fever vaccine responses in identical twins.

What was sequenced was PBMCs. The receptors here all came from a woman in her late teens or twenties in good health. CDR3s include the opening cysteine and the closing phenylalanine or tryptophan. A D gene is named only where the DNA matches it firmly. Not every row has a clone size; where given, it reads once, few, many or a size class.

D gene | clone size | J gene | V gene | CDR3 length | CDR3 protein | CDR3 DNA
- | - | TRBJ2-7 | TRBV6-1 | 14 | CASRQTGSSYEQYF | TGTGCCAGCAGGCAGACAGGAAGCTCCTACGAGCAGTACTTC
- | - | TRBJ2-1 | TRBV12-3/TRBV12-4 | 13 | CASSLAPAFEQFF | TGTGCCAGCAGTTTAGCGCCAGCTTTTGAGCAGTTCTTC
TRBD2 | few | TRBJ2-3 | TRBV20-1 | 14 | CSAVPSGMADTQYF | TGCAGTGCTGTGCCGAGCGGGATGGCAGATACGCAGTATTTT
- | few | TRBJ1-4 | TRBV6-6 | 12 | CASSYLPEKLFF | TGTGCCAGCAGTTACCTCCCGGAAAAACTGTTTTTT
TRBD2 | few | TRBJ2-7 | TRBV20-1 | 19 | CSARDQERTSGRGPYEQYF | TGCAGTGCTAGAGATCAAGAAAGGACTAGCGGGAGGGGACCCTACGAGCAGTACTTC
TRBD1 | - | TRBJ1-5 | TRBV7-9 | 16 | CASSLKTGGGNQPQHF | TGTGCCAGCAGCTTAAAGACAGGGGGTGGCAATCAGCCCCAGCATTTT
TRBD1 | - | TRBJ2-5 | TRBV5-1 | 14 | CASSAGQAEETQYF | TGCGCCAGCAGCGCGGGACAGGCAGAAGAGACCCAGTACTTC
- | few | TRBJ2-5 | TRBV29-1 | 12 | CSVDLGPETQYF | TGCAGCGTTGACCTTGGGCCGGAGACCCAGTACTTC
- | once | TRBJ2-7 | TRBV5-1 | 15 | CASSLGSWGAYEQYF | TGCGCCAGCAGCTTGGGAAGCTGGGGTGCCTACGAGCAGTACTTC
- | many | TRBJ2-7 | TRBV28 | 12 | CASSLEPYEQYF | TGTGCCAGCAGTTTGGAGCCCTACGAGCAGTACTTC
TRBD1 | - | TRBJ1-1 | TRBV5-1 | 15 | CASSLATGLSTEAFF | TGCGCCAGCAGCTTGGCGACAGGGCTGAGCACTGAAGCTTTCTTT
TRBD1 | few | TRBJ2-7 | TRBV12-3/TRBV12-4 | 13 | CASRYQGAYEQYF | TGTGCCAGCAGATATCAGGGGGCCTACGAGCAGTACTTC
TRBD2 | - | TRBJ2-1 | TRBV6-1 | 13 | CASRVAGGNEQFF | TGTGCCAGCAGGGTAGCGGGAGGCAATGAGCAGTTCTTC
- | few | TRBJ2-7 | TRBV6-5 | 14 | CASSYSRRDYEQYF | TGTGCCAGCAGTTACTCACGGAGAGACTACGAGCAGTACTTC
- | - | TRBJ2-5 | TRBV10-2 | 13 | CASTPGGKETQYF | TGCGCCAGCACCCCCGGGGGAAAAGAGACCCAGTACTTC
- | few | TRBJ2-7 | TRBV29-1 | 15 | CSVAHGWTDSYEQYF | TGCAGCGTTGCGCATGGCTGGACGGATTCCTACGAGCAGTACTTC
- | few | TRBJ1-2 | TRBV10-3 | 13 | CAITTRTPLSYTF | TGTGCCATCACTACCAGAACCCCGTTGAGCTACACCTTC
TRBD2 | - | TRBJ2-1 | TRBV3-1 | 15 | CASSQLVTSLNEQFF | TGTGCCAGCAGCCAACTTGTGACTAGCCTGAATGAGCAGTTCTTC
- | few | TRBJ2-7 | TRBV12-3/TRBV12-4 | 13 | CASSRGISYEQYF | TGTGCCAGCAGCCGCGGGATCTCCTACGAGCAGTACTTC
- | few | TRBJ1-1 | TRBV4-1 | 14 | CASSQDLPGFEAFF | TGCGCCAGCAGCCAAGATCTTCCCGGCTTTGAAGCTTTCTTT
TRBD1 | few | TRBJ1-5 | TRBV28 | 16 | CASSPAGQGYNQPQHF | TGTGCCAGCAGTCCGGCTGGACAGGGGTACAATCAGCCCCAGCATTTT
- | few | TRBJ2-3 | TRBV6-5 | 15 | CASSYSGGAGDTQYF | TGTGCCAGCAGTTACTCTGGGGGGGCCGGAGATACGCAGTATTTT
- | - | TRBJ1-5 | TRBV15 | 15 | CATSRGPMGNQPQHF | TGTGCCACCAGCAGAGGCCCCATGGGCAATCAGCCCCAGCATTTT
TRBD1 | few | TRBJ1-4 | TRBV10-3 | 13 | CAISDRANEKLFF | TGTGCCATCAGCGACAGGGCGAACGAAAAACTGTTTTTT
TRBD1 | - | TRBJ1-5 | TRBV6-1 | 15 | CASSQTGVGNQPQHF | TGTGCCAGCAGTCAGACAGGGGTAGGCAATCAGCCCCAGCATTTT